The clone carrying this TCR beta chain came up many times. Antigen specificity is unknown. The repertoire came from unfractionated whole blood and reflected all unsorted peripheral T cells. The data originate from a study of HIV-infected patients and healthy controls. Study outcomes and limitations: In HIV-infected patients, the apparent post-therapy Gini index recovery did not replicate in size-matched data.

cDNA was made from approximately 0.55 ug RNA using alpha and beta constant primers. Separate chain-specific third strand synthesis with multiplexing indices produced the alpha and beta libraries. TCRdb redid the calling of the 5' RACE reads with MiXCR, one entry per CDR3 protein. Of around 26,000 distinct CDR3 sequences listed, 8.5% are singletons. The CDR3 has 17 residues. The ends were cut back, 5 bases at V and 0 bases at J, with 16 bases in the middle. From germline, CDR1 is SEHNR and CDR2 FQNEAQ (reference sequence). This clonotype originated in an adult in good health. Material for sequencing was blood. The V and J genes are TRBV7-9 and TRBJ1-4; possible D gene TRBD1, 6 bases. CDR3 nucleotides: TGTGCCAGCAGCCCGGACAGAGACCCTGCAACTAATGAAAAACTGTTTTTT. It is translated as CASSPDRDPATNEKLFF.